This passage covers 24 T cell receptor beta chains from one sample sequenced in a study of blood T cell repertoires in COVID-19. Generated by immunoSEQ multiplex PCR, the TCRdb table keeps only in-frame clones and is missing some. The profile shows about 160,000 clones, 79% of them singletons. Sequencing input: peripheral blood. These receptors all stem from a woman between 55 and 75 years old with COVID-19, enrolled during active disease.

V gene TRBV28 combines with J gene TRBJ2-5; maybe TRBD1 (6 bases). V gave up 7 bases and J gave up 2 bases, with 8 bases separating them. Per germline, CDR1 MDHEN and CDR2 SYDVKM. The CDR3 sequence is 12 residues long. CDR3 DNA: TGTGCCAGCAACGGACAGCAAGAGACCCAGTACTTC. Translation gives CASNGQQETQYF.

The J gene is TRBJ2-6, the V gene TRBV4-1, with 8 positions matching TRBD1. The germline gives CDR1 MGHRA, CDR2 YSYEKL. This CDR3 is 18 amino acids long. The junction had 7 bases not matched to a gene; V was cut back by 3 bases and J by 0 bases. The DNA for the CDR3 is TGCGCCAGCAGCCAGCGACAGGGGATCCTCTCTGGGGCCAACGTCCTGACTTTC. Residues: CASSQRQGILSGANVLTF.

CDR3 nucleotide sequence: TGCAGCGTTGAGGACAGGATGGCCAAAAACATTCAGTACTTC. Its protein product is CSVEDRMAKNIQYF. The chain uses TRBV29-1 and TRBJ2-4; TRBD1 agrees at 7 bases. The CDR3 has 14 amino acids. Unmatched junction bases numbered 3, after V lost 3 bases and J lost 1 base. Germline CDR1 and CDR2: SQVTM and ANQGSEA.

The chain is built from TRBV28 and TRBJ2-3; 9 bases match TRBD2. The germline gives CDR1 MDHEN, CDR2 SYDVKM. The J segment lost 1 base and the V segment lost 7 bases, leaving 6 bases of the junction unmatched. The CDR3 spans 15 residues. The CDR3 region has the DNA TGTGCCAGCACGTTAGCGGGAGTTGGCACAGATACGCAGTATTTT. Protein: CASTLAGVGTDTQYF.

This clone was seen a few times. This sequence joins TRBV5-6 and TRBJ1-5; D is possibly TRBD1 (5 bases). With 4 bases removed from V and 5 bases from J, the gap between germline ends came to 13 bases. CDR1 SGHDT and CDR2 YYEEEE come from the germline V gene. The CDR3 totals 14 residues. CDR3 nucleotides: TGTGCCAGCAGCCGCCGGGACTGGGATCAGCCCCAGCATTTT. This translates into CASSRRDWDQPQHF.

The chain employs TRBV27 and TRBJ2-7, with TRBD1 matching 12 bases. This CDR3 spans 16 amino acids. Germline V gene sequence: CDR1 MNHEY, CDR2 SMNVEV (reference sequence). V was clipped by 3 bases and J by 4 bases; unmatched bases: 7. CDR3 protein: CASSFFRDRGQYEQYF. The CDR3 nucleotides are TGTGCCAGCAGTTTTTTTCGGGACAGGGGGCAGTACGAGCAGTACTTC.

This clone was counted a single time. The chain links TRBV10-3 to TRBJ2-3; 12 bases fit TRBD2. The CDR3 totals 16 residues. V was clipped by 5 bases and J by 3 bases; unmatched bases: 6. CDR1 ENHRY and CDR2 SYGVKD come from the germline V gene. The DNA for the CDR3 is TGTGCCATCAGTTCCACCACTAGCGGGAGGACAGATACGCAGTATTTT. Translating it yields CAISSTTSGRTDTQYF.

The V gene is TRBV2, the J gene TRBJ1-4; 7 bases match TRBD1. Germline CDR1 SNHLY, CDR2 FYNNEI. The CDR3 runs 14 residues. V gave up 6 bases and J gave up 8 bases; unmatched junction bases: 9. This CDR3 is CASSQRGRREKLFF. CDR3 bases: TGTGCCAGCAGCCAAAGGGGGCGTAGGGAAAAACTGTTTTTT.

This clone has only one observation. This chain connects TRBV4-3 to TRBJ2-6; 7 positions match TRBD2. Trimming at V came to 0 bases and at J to 2 bases, leaving 1 base not matched to a gene. CDR1 and CDR2 from the germline V gene are LGHNA and YSLEER. The length of the CDR3 is 16 residues. The CDR3 spells CASSQDAGAGANVLTF. The CDR3 nucleotides are TGCGCCAGCAGCCAAGATGCGGGGGCTGGGGCCAACGTCCTGACTTTC.

This rearrangement joins TRBV9 to TRBJ2-1, with D possibly TRBD1 on 5 matching bases. CDR1 and CDR2 (germline): SGDLS, YYNGEE. The CDR3 consists of 15 residues. Trimming took 3 bases from V and 3 from J, leaving 13 bases between them. This CDR3 is CASSGRPDSYNEQFF. The CDR3 nucleotides read TGTGCCAGCAGCGGACGACCAGACAGCTACAATGAGCAGTTCTTC.

This chain joins TRBV7-9 and TRBJ1-1, with D tentatively TRBD1 (5 bases). Looked up from germline, CDR1 is SEHNR and CDR2 is FQNEAQ (reference sequence). This CDR3 region has 12 residues. Trimming took 5 bases from V and 11 from J, leaving 15 bases between them. DNA of the CDR3: TGTGCCAGCAGCCTCTGGGGCCTGGGGGCTTTCTTT. This codes for CASSLWGLGAFF.

The chain combines TRBV27 with TRBJ2-2; tentatively, D is TRBD1 (5 bases). Per germline, CDR1 MNHEY and CDR2 SMNVEV (reference sequence). The CDR3 contains 14 residues. Trimming left V 5 bases short and J 4 bases short, with 11 bases between. CDR3 coding DNA: TGTGCCAGCAGTCTCCCGCAGGGCACCGGGGAGCTGTTTTTT. Protein: CASSLPQGTGELFF.

The CDR3 loop is CASSLSSGGVYNEQFF. The CDR3, as DNA: TGCGCCAGCAGCTTGTCTAGCGGGGGGGTTTACAATGAGCAGTTCTTC. The chain combines TRBV5-1 with TRBJ2-1; 12 bases line up with TRBD2. The J segment lost 4 bases and the V segment lost 1 base, leaving 3 bases of the junction unmatched. Germline V gene lookup returns CDR1 SGHRS and CDR2 YFSETQ. CDR3 length: 16 residues.

The J gene is TRBJ2-2, the V gene TRBV3-1 (or the pseudogene TRBV3-2), with D possibly being TRBD1 (6 bases). Trimming took 0 bases from V and 6 from J, leaving 17 bases between them. In germline, CDR1 is LGHDT, CDR2 YNNKEL (reference sequence). The CDR3 sequence is 17 residues long. The CDR3 region has the DNA TGTGCCAGCAGCCAAGAAAGTAGGGGGTATAGGTCCGGGGAGCTGTTTTTT. Protein: CASSQESRGYRSGELFF.

The chain links TRBV28 to TRBJ2-7, with a tentative D call TRBD2 (5 bases). The CDR3 runs to 13 residues. CDR1 and CDR2 (germline): MDHEN, SYDVKM. V was cut by 4 bases and J by 3 bases, with 10 bases left in between. CDR3 in DNA: TGTGCCAGCAGTTGGGGAGCTAACTACGAGCAGTACTTC. Its protein product is CASSWGANYEQYF.

This chain links TRBV5-6 with TRBJ2-5; TRBD2 might be the D (5 bases). Germline values: CDR1 SGHDT, CDR2 YYEEEE. V shed 3 bases and J shed 5 bases, with 8 bases lying between them. The CDR3 has 12 amino acids. In DNA form, the CDR3 reads TGTGCCAGCAGCTCGGGGTTGGAGACCCAGTACTTC. Protein product: CASSSGLETQYF.

This clone has only a few counts. Other nucleotide sequences from this sample produce the same CDR3. The chain links TRBV7-9 to TRBJ2-1, with 7 bases matching TRBD2. Trimming cost V 5 bases and J 2 bases; bases outside gene matches: 9. The CDR3 is 16 residues long. CDR1 is SEHNR and CDR2 is FQNEAQ in the germline V gene (reference sequence). CDR3 sequence (DNA): TGTGCCAGCAGCCCGAGGGGCGGGAGCGCCTACAATGAGCAGTTCTTC. Residues: CASSPRGGSAYNEQFF.

The rearrangement links TRBV19 to TRBJ2-7; 7 nucleotides line up with TRBD2. Germline CDR1 is LNHDA and CDR2 is SQIVND (reference sequence). Trimming took 3 bases from V and 2 from J; bases not matched to a gene: 7. The CDR3 runs 15 residues. The chain's CDR3 is CASSIDGSGTYEQYF. The CDR3 bases are TGTGCCAGTAGTATTGACGGGAGCGGGACCTACGAGCAGTACTTC.

The chain has TRBV9 and TRBJ2-5; 9 nucleotides agree with TRBD1. V lost 3 bases to trimming and J lost 4 bases; unmatched junction nucleotides: 4. This CDR3 is built from 14 residues. Germline lookup yields CDR1 SGDLS and CDR2 YYNGEE. CDR3 sequence reads: CASSGRTGAETQYF. CDR3 sequence (DNA): TGTGCCAGCAGCGGAAGGACAGGGGCAGAGACCCAGTACTTC.

The chain uses TRBV7-6 and TRBJ2-7; D might be TRBD2 (5 bases). V shed 0 bases and J shed 2 bases, with 5 bases lying between them. This CDR3 has 13 amino acids. Germline CDR1 is SGHVS and CDR2 is FNYEAQ. DNA of the CDR3: TGTGCCAGCAGCTTAGCGGAGGCCTACGAGCAGTACTTC. Translating gives CASSLAEAYEQYF.

The genes are TRBV5-4 and TRBJ2-3; D is ambiguous. With 4 bases removed from V and 2 bases from J, the gap between germline ends came to 14 bases. This CDR3 has 15 amino acids. Germline CDR1 and CDR2: SGHNT and YYREEE (reference sequence). DNA for the CDR3: TGTGCCAGCAGCCAAGGCCCTAGACCCACAGATACGCAGTATTTT. Translating gives CASSQGPRPTDTQYF. The variable domain in full, with the rest retrieved from reference TRBV5-4 and TRBJ2-3, is ETGVTQSPTHLIKTRGQQVTLRCSSQSGHNTVSWYQQALGQGPQFIFQYYREEENGRGNFPPRFSGLQFPNYSSELNVNALELDDSALYLCASSQGPRPTDTQYFGPGTRLTVL.

V gene TRBV29-1 combines with J gene TRBJ1-2; unclear D gene. The CDR3 consists of 12 residues. CDR1 is SQVTM and CDR2 is ANQGSEA in the germline V gene. With 7 bases removed from V and 5 bases from J, the gap between germline ends came to 14 bases. The CDR3 nucleotides are TGCAGCGCTCAAGAACTGTGGTATGGCTACACCTTC. Amino acids: CSAQELWYGYTF. The full variable domain, rest sourced from reference TRBV29-1 and TRBJ1-2, is SAVISQKPSRDICQRGTSLTIQCQVDSQVTMMFWYRQQPGQSLTLIATANQGSEATYESGFVIDKFPISRPNLTFSTLTVSNMSPEDSSIYLCSAQELWYGYTFGSGTRLTVV.

The chain uses TRBV14 and TRBJ2-5; D is undetermined. The germline CDR1 and CDR2 sequences are SGHDN and FVKESK. V was shortened by 1 base and J by 5 bases, with 8 bases between the two germline ends. This CDR3 contains 13 residues. In nucleotides, the CDR3 is TGTGCCAGCAGCCAAGGCCAACTGGAGACCCAGTACTTC. Its protein product is CASSQGQLETQYF.

V usage is TRBV28 and J usage is TRBJ2-5, with D unresolved. Trimming pared 8 bases from V and 4 bases from J, leaving 17 bases between. The CDR3 length is 14 residues. CDR1 and CDR2 (germline): MDHEN, SYDVKM. The CDR3: CASAARLIGETQYF. DNA of the CDR3: TGTGCCAGCGCAGCGCGATTGATTGGAGAGACCCAGTACTTC.